These 26 T cell receptor beta chains came from one sample sequenced in a study of T cell responses to AZD1222 COVID-19 vaccine. The table came from immunoSEQ multiplex PCR; TCRdb's copy has only in-frame clones and leaves some out. The table includes around 190,000 clones, approximately 92% detected once. The material sequenced was peripheral blood, taken on day 0 of AZD1222 vaccination. All receptors derive from an adult in good health.

J is TRBJ1-3 and V is TRBV25-1, with D possibly TRBD1 on 5 matching bases. CDR3 length equals 15 residues. Trimming shortened V by 5 bases and J by 0 bases, and 11 bases separated the two germline ends. Germline CDR1 reads MGHDK; CDR2 reads SYGVNS. CDR3 region: CASSPPGGSGNTIYF. CDR3 DNA: TGTGCCAGCAGTCCCCCGGGGGGCTCTGGAAACACCATATATTTT.

J is TRBJ1-1 and V is TRBV19; 7 positions match TRBD1. There are 15 residues in the CDR3. Germline values: CDR1 LNHDA, CDR2 SQIVND (reference sequence). Trimming took 1 base from V and 6 from J; bases not matched to a gene: 8. CDR3 region: CASSIVSTGKAEAFF. In DNA form, the CDR3 reads TGTGCCAGTAGTATAGTTTCGACAGGGAAAGCTGAAGCTTTCTTT. The variable domain in full, with the rest retrieved from reference TRBV19 and TRBJ1-1, is DGGITQSPKYLFRKEGQNVTLSCEQNLNHDAMYWYRQDPGQGLRLIYYSQIVNDFQKGDIAEGYSVSREKKESFPLTVTSAQKNPTAFYLCASSIVSTGKAEAFFGQGTRLTVV.

This sequence joins TRBV3-1 (or the pseudogene TRBV3-2) and TRBJ2-5, with D hard to call. The V and J ends lost 3 bases and 4 bases respectively, with 3 bases between them. Germline V gives CDR1 LGHDT, CDR2 YNNKEL (reference sequence). This CDR3 spans 11 amino acids. CDR3 DNA: TGTGCCAGCAGCCACGTAGAGACCCAGTACTTC. Its protein product is CASSHVETQYF.

The gene calls are TRBV27 and TRBJ1-1; perhaps TRBD1 as D (5 bases). The V gene's germline CDR1 is MNHEY and CDR2 SMNVEV (reference sequence). V was pared by 8 bases and J by 0 bases, with 13 bases between. The CDR3 runs to 14 residues. CDR3 sequence reads: CASHAEGMNTEAFF. The CDR3 DNA is TGTGCCAGCCATGCCGAGGGGATGAACACTGAAGCTTTCTTT.

This sequence joins TRBV11-2 and TRBJ1-2; the D is unclear. The CDR3 runs 16 residues. Trimming removed 4 bases at V and 1 base at J, with 16 bases between. The germline gives CDR1 SGHAT, CDR2 FQNNGV. The CDR3 DNA is TGTGCCAGCAGCTCACCACGGACCTTCCATAACTATGGCTACACCTTC. This encodes CASSSPRTFHNYGYTF.

V and J are TRBV3-1 (or the pseudogene TRBV3-2) and TRBJ2-7; D is possibly TRBD1 (6 bases). Germline CDR1 is LGHDT and CDR2 is YNNKEL (reference sequence). V was cut by 5 bases and J by 5 bases, with 13 bases left in between. The CDR3 runs 13 residues. The CDR3 region is CASSSDRYHEQYF. The CDR3 bases are TGTGCCAGCAGCAGCGACAGGTACCACGAGCAGTACTTC.

The genes are TRBV4-1 and TRBJ1-2; D unclear. V lost 0 bases and J lost 4, with 6 bases in between. The CDR3 is 13 residues long. From germline, CDR1 is MGHRA and CDR2 YSYEKL. CDR3 sequence: CASSQESAYGYTF. In DNA, the CDR3 is TGCGCCAGCAGCCAAGAATCAGCCTATGGCTACACCTTC.

The V gene is TRBV11-1, the J gene TRBJ1-2; D is undetermined. CDR1 is SGHAT and CDR2 is FQDESV in the germline V gene (reference sequence). Between the trimmed V and J ends, which lost 1 base and 8 bases, there was a span of 14 bases. The CDR3 is made up of 14 amino acids. CDR3 region: CASSLEGRGIGYTF. The CDR3 DNA reads as TGTGCCAGCAGCTTAGAAGGACGAGGGATAGGCTACACCTTC.

CDR3 DNA sequence: TGTGCCAGCAGTGAACACAACTACGAGCAGTACTTC. It codes for CASSEHNYEQYF. This chain joins TRBV6-1 and TRBJ2-7; D gene unclear. Trimming stripped 2 bases from V and 3 bases from J, with 5 bases between. Germline assignment: CDR1 MNHNS and CDR2 SASEGT. The CDR3 runs 12 residues.

The chain combines TRBV6-2 or TRBV6-3 with TRBJ2-7, with 7 bases aligning to TRBD1. This CDR3 has 14 residues. Germline V gives CDR1 MNHEY, CDR2 SVGEGT. After removal of 1 base from V and 2 bases from J, the junction contained 2 bases not matched to a gene. The CDR3 DNA reads TGTGCCAGCAGTTACTGGGACAGCACCTACGAGCAGTACTTC. Protein sequence: CASSYWDSTYEQYF.

The CDR3 is CAWRWGPNTEAFF. CDR3 DNA sequence: TGTGCCTGGAGATGGGGGCCGAACACTGAAGCTTTCTTT. The gene calls are TRBV30 and TRBJ1-1; D might be TRBD1 (6 bases). V was clipped by 3 bases and J by 1 base, with 9 bases between them. The CDR3 is 13 amino acids. CDR1 is GTSNPN and CDR2 is SVGIG in the germline V gene (reference sequence). The full variable domain, rest sourced from reference TRBV30 and TRBJ1-1, is SQTIHQWPATLVQPVGSPLSLECTVEGTSNPNLYWYRQAAGRGLQLLFYSVGIGQISSEVPQNLSASRPQDRQFILSSKKLLLSDSGFYLCAWRWGPNTEAFFGQGTRLTVV.

The chain joins TRBV5-1 to TRBJ2-3; 8 nucleotides match TRBD2. V lost 4 bases, J lost 4 bases, and 5 bases stayed unmatched. The germline V gene has CDR1 SGHRS and CDR2 YFSETQ. The CDR3 runs to 14 residues. CDR3 sequence: CASSPTSASDTQYF. The CDR3 coding sequence is TGCGCCAGCAGCCCGACTAGCGCGTCAGATACGCAGTATTTT.

The rearrangement links TRBV10-3 to TRBJ1-2; D uncertain. Between the trimmed V and J ends, which lost 0 bases and 8 bases, there was a span of 10 bases. Germline loops: CDR1 ENHRY, CDR2 SYGVKD. The CDR3 is made up of 13 amino acids. The CDR3 coding sequence is TGTGCCATCAGTGAGTCGAGGGTAAACGGCTACACCTTC. This translates into CAISESRVNGYTF.

The chain has TRBV27 and TRBJ1-4, with D uncertain. V lost 1 base and J lost 7, with 10 bases in between. CDR3 length: 14 residues. CDR1 and CDR2 from the germline V gene are MNHEY and SMNVEV (reference sequence). CDR3 region: CASSLWGGSEKLFF. CDR3 nucleotides: TGTGCCAGCAGTTTATGGGGTGGAAGTGAAAAACTGTTTTTT.

The genes are TRBV30 and TRBJ2-2; TRBD2 aligns across 8 bases. Germline CDR1 reads GTSNPN; CDR2 reads SVGIG (reference sequence). After removal of 7 bases from V and 5 bases from J, the junction contained 9 bases not matched to a gene. CDR3 length: 14 residues. The CDR3 is CALAGPSWTGELFF. The CDR3 nucleotides are TGTGCCTTAGCGGGGCCCTCATGGACCGGGGAGCTGTTTTTT.

The chain links TRBV7-8 to TRBJ1-4; D is unclear. Germline lookup yields CDR1 SGHVS and CDR2 FQNEAQ. V was shortened by 8 bases and J by 4 bases, with 14 bases between the two germline ends. There are 14 residues in the CDR3. The CDR3 DNA follows: TGTGCCAGCGCTCGGACGGATCATAATGAAAAACTGTTTTTT. It yields the protein CASARTDHNEKLFF.

The rearrangement uses TRBV18 and TRBJ1-1; the D is unclear. Germline assignment: CDR1 KGHSH and CDR2 LQKENI. V dropped 3 bases and J dropped 4 bases, with 12 bases sitting between them. The CDR3 is made up of 14 amino acids. DNA for the CDR3: TGTGCCAGCTCACCTCAAGAATCTGTCACTGAAGCTTTCTTT. Its protein product is CASSPQESVTEAFF.

The V gene is TRBV6-5, the J gene TRBJ1-1, with 8 bases identical to TRBD1. Germline V gives CDR1 MNHEY, CDR2 SVGAGI. The J segment lost 0 bases and the V segment lost 2 bases, leaving 2 bases of the junction unmatched. The CDR3 covers 15 residues. This CDR3 reads CASSYQGAMNTEAFF. As DNA, the CDR3 is TGTGCCAGCAGTTACCAGGGGGCCATGAACACTGAAGCTTTCTTT.

The chain combines TRBV29-1 with TRBJ1-1, with 7 bases identical to TRBD1. The CDR3 consists of 17 residues. Germline values: CDR1 SQVTM, CDR2 ANQGSEA. V lost 4 bases to trimming and J lost 0 bases; unmatched junction nucleotides: 14. Written as DNA, the CDR3 is TGCAGCGTTGCTCCCCAGGGGGGAATGGCGATGAACACTGAAGCTTTCTTT. Translating it yields CSVAPQGGMAMNTEAFF.

The chain combines TRBV28 with TRBJ1-6; D is undetermined. Germline CDR1 is MDHEN and CDR2 is SYDVKM. Trimming left V 9 bases short and J 8 bases short, with 11 bases between. The CDR3 covers 12 residues. Here the CDR3 reads CASGRSHSPLHF. The CDR3 coding sequence is TGTGCCAGTGGACGTTCGCATTCACCCCTCCACTTT.

The chain joins TRBV12-3 or TRBV12-4 to TRBJ1-3; tentatively, D is TRBD1 (5 bases). Trimming left V 9 bases short and J 4 bases short, with 13 bases between. The CDR3 is 13 residues long. DNA of the CDR3: TGTGCCAGTGGGGCCTATATGGGAAACACCATATATTTT. Protein sequence: CASGAYMGNTIYF.

This clone occurred once. The rearrangement links TRBV19 to TRBJ1-1; TRBD1 is a possible D gene (5 bases). Germline assignment: CDR1 LNHDA and CDR2 SQIVND (reference sequence). V was pared by 1 base and J by 3 bases, with 9 bases between. CDR3 length: 14 residues. The CDR3 coding sequence is TGTGCCAGTAGTATAGTGGCGGGGGACACTGAAGCTTTCTTT. Protein: CASSIVAGDTEAFF.

This chain connects TRBV6-5 to TRBJ2-2; TRBD1 aligns across 11 bases. The CDR3 sequence is 15 residues long. J was trimmed by 6 bases and V by 3 bases; bases with no gene match: 3. Germline V gives CDR1 MNHEY, CDR2 SVGAGI. In nucleotides, the CDR3 is TGTGCCAGCAGTTATGGGACAGGGGGGTCCGGGGAGCTGTTTTTT. It is translated as CASSYGTGGSGELFF.

This clone was counted a few times. The chain has TRBV7-2 and TRBJ1-2, with a weak D call TRBD1 (5 bases). The CDR3 is 13 amino acids. Trimming stripped 5 bases from V and 4 bases from J, with 11 bases between. Per the germline V gene, CDR1 is SGHTA and CDR2 is FQGNSA. CDR3 sequence reads: CASSDSGSYGYTF. CDR3 DNA sequence: TGTGCCAGCAGCGACAGCGGTAGCTATGGCTACACCTTC.

The J gene is TRBJ1-1, the V gene TRBV6-5, with a possible D match to TRBD1 (6 bases). Trimming took 6 bases from V and 8 from J, leaving 19 bases between them. Looked up from germline, CDR1 is MNHEY and CDR2 is SVGAGI. The CDR3 spans 14 residues. The CDR3 region has the DNA TGTGCCAGCAGACCCGCGGGACACCCTACAGAAGCTTTCTTT. This encodes CASRPAGHPTEAFF.

V usage is TRBV12-3 or TRBV12-4 and J usage is TRBJ2-7, with unresolved D. The CDR3 covers 12 residues. Deletions cut 5 bases from V and 5 bases from J, with 10 bases between. Here the CDR3 DNA reads TGTGCCAGCAGTCCTTGGGAACACGAGCAGTACTTC. Translating it yields CASSPWEHEQYF.